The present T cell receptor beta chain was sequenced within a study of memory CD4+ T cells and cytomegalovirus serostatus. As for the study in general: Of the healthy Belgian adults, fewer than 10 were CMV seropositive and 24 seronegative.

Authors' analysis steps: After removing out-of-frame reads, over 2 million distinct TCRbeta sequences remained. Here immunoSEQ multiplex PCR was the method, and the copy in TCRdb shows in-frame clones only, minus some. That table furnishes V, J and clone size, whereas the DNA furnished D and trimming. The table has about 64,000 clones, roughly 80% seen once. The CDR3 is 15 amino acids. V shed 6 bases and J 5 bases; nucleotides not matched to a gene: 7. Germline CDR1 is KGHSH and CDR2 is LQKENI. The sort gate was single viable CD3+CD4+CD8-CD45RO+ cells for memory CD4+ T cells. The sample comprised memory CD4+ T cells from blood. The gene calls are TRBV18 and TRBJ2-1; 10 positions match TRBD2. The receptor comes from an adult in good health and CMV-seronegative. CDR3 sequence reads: CASSPGTSDNNEQFF. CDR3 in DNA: TGTGCCAGCTCCCCCGGGACTAGCGACAACAATGAGCAGTTCTTC.